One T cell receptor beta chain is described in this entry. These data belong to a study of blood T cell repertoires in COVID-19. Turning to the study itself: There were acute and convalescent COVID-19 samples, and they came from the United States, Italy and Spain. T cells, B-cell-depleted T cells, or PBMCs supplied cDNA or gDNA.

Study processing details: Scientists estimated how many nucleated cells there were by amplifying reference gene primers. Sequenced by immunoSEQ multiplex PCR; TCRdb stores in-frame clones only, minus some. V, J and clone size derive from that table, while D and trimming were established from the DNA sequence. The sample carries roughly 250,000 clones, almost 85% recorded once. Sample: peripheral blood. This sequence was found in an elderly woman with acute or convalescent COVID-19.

The CDR3 DNA follows: TGTGCCAGCAGTTTGAGACAGGGGAAGAGTGGGAACACCGGGGAGCTGTTTTTT. Its translation is CASSLRQGKSGNTGELFF. The chain recombines TRBV28 with TRBJ2-2; 8 bases align to TRBD1. The CDR3 is 18 residues long. Germline V gene data show CDR1 as MDHEN and CDR2 as SYDVKM. Unmatched junction bases numbered 10, after V lost 3 bases and J lost 1 base.